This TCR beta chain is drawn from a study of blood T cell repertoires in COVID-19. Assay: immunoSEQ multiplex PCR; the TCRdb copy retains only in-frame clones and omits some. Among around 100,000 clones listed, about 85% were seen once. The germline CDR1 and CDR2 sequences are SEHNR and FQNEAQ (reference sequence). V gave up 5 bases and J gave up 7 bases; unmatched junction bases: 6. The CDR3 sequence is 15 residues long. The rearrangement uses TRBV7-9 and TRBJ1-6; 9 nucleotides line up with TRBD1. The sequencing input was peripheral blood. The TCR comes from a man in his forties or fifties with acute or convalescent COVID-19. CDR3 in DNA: TGTGCCAGCAGCCGGGGACAGGGAGGAAATTCACCCCTCCACTTT. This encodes CASSRGQGGNSPLHF.